Shown below are 8 T cell receptor beta chains from a single sample sequenced in a study of regulatory T cells in long-lasting Graves disease. Specified time point: newly diagnosed GD, antithyroid drugs for less than 3 months. PBMC RNA was the source of the TCR library. Arm-PCR with iRepertoire HTBI primers amplified the CDR3 regions for these TCR beta libraries. Each CDR3 protein gets one entry after TCRdb re-called the multiplex PCR reads with MiXCR. The sample comprises hundreds of thousands of distinct CDR3 sequences, roughly 16% of which are singletons, and around a sixth rests with the top ten. The same sample was also studied in work on T cells in Graves' hyperthyroidism and ophthalmopathy.

The material was peripheral blood mononuclear cells (PBMCs), obtained at new diagnosis, from a patient treated with antithyroid drugs. All receptors come from a woman younger than 45 with Graves disease.

The genes are TRBV19 and TRBJ1-1, with TRBD1 as a possible D gene (5 bases). The V end lost 7 bases, the J end lost 5 bases, and 17 bases lay between the germline ends. Germline assignment: CDR1 LNHDA and CDR2 SQIVND (reference sequence). The CDR3 runs 14 residues. The CDR3 DNA follows: TGTGCCAGTACCGTTGGCAGGGAAGGAACTGAAGCTTTCTTT. Its translation: CASTVGREGTEAFF.

The chain carries TRBV19 and TRBJ2-5, with D possibly being TRBD1 (5 bases). Germline CDR1 is LNHDA and CDR2 is SQIVND (reference sequence). Trimming shortened V by 7 bases and J by 5 bases, and 14 bases separated the two germline ends. This CDR3 region has 13 residues. The CDR3: CASTSGARETQYF. The CDR3 DNA follows: TGTGCCAGTACCTCTGGGGCCAGGGAGACCCAGTACTTC.

J is TRBJ1-5 and V is TRBV6-1; D is ambiguous. V was shortened by 6 bases and J by 2 bases, with 14 bases between the two germline ends. Germline V CDR1 and CDR2: MNHNS, SASEGT. The CDR3 is 15 amino acids. The CDR3 protein is CASRVTHAGNQPQHF. CDR3 nucleotide sequence: TGTGCCAGCAGGGTGACCCACGCGGGCAATCAGCCCCAGCATTTT.

This clonotype came up many times. The chain joins TRBV28 to TRBJ2-3; 11 bases are a match to TRBD2. Trimming removed 6 bases from V and 5 bases from J; junction bases left unmatched: 10. Germline-derived CDR1 and CDR2 are MDHEN and SYDVKM. This CDR3 comprises 16 residues. CDR3 sequence reads: CASSSPTSGTLDTQYF. DNA for the CDR3: TGTGCCAGCAGCTCCCCGACTAGCGGGACTCTAGATACGCAGTATTTT.

In this sample, this clonotype turned up a few times. Since the CDR3 does not end with the conserved phenylalanine or tryptophan, this likely comes from a read error. Because the CDR3's place on the DNA is in doubt, the DNA is left out and the CDR3 is given as listed by TCRdb. This rearrangement joins TRBV10-1 to TRBJ1-4. The germline CDR1 and CDR2 sequences are WNHNN and SYGVQD (reference sequence). Ends included, the CDR3 has 12 residues. The CDR3 spells CASSESRPGEIC.

This clonotype showed up just a few times. V and J are TRBV7-2 and TRBJ1-3; D call uncertain. The germline V and J ends were trimmed by 5 bases and 7 bases, with 12 bases remaining between them. Germline loops: CDR1 SGHTA, CDR2 FQGNSA. CDR3 length equals 13 residues. The CDR3 spells CASSENSVNTIYF. DNA of the CDR3: TGTGCCAGCAGCGAGAATTCCGTGAACACCATATATTTT.

This clonotype occurred many times. V gene TRBV7-9 combines with J gene TRBJ2-3, with 7 bases that match TRBD1. Germline V gene sequence: CDR1 SEHNR, CDR2 FQNEAQ (reference sequence). V gave up 4 bases and J gave up 2 bases; unmatched junction bases: 3. This CDR3 spans 14 amino acids. The CDR3 bases are TGTGCCAGCAGCTCCGGGACAGACACAGATACGCAGTATTTT. It encodes CASSSGTDTDTQYF. Variable domain in full (rest from reference TRBV7-9 and TRBJ2-3): DTGVSQNPRHKITKRGQNVTFRCDPISEHNRLYWYRQTLGQGPEFLTYFQNEAQLEKSRLLSDRFSAERPKGSFSTLEIQRTEQGDSAMYLCASSSGTDTDTQYFGPGTRLTVL.

DNA of the CDR3: TGTGCCAGCAGGATAGGGGGGAGTTATACGGATACGCAGTATTTT. Protein: CASRIGGSYTDTQYF. The V gene is TRBV28, the J gene TRBJ2-3; D is perhaps TRBD1 or TRBD2 (6 bases each). Germline values: CDR1 MDHEN, CDR2 SYDVKM. V was clipped by 6 bases and J by 6 bases, with 19 bases between them. The length of the CDR3 is 15 residues.